Below, one T cell receptor beta chain is given with its context. Its antigen is not identified. Amplification used 60 Vbeta primers and 13 Jbeta primers. Generated by immunoSEQ multiplex PCR, the TCRdb table keeps only in-frame clones and is missing some. The data include about 140,000 clones; the top ten clones carry about 2.2%. These data originate in a study of cytomegalovirus exposure and HLA in healthy donors. Findings and limits, study-wide: TCR beta chains numbering some 160 were designated cytomegalovirus-associated. It is likely that the observed cluster of highly shared sequence variants was a sequencing artifact. As a later analysis showed, a missense DCLRE1C variant was linked to trimming of TCR beta V- and J-genes.

Regarding donors, all were healthy bone marrow donors. Germline V lookup: CDR1 MNHNS, CDR2 SASEGT. Trimming shortened V by 2 bases and J by 2 bases, and 16 bases separated the two germline ends. The CDR3 consists of 16 residues. The sequence derives from a woman aged 18-30 years in good health and CMV-seronegative. Sequences were obtained from PBMCs. The chain links TRBV6-1 to TRBJ2-7; D may be TRBD2 (6 bases). CDR3 DNA: TGTGCCAGCAGTGAATGGGTCAGGGTAGCGGCCTACGAGCAGTACTTC. This translates into CASSEWVRVAAYEQYF.